This T cell receptor beta chain emerged from a study of patients and donors after allogeneic stem cell transplantation. One entry per CDR3 protein, called by TCRdb with MiXCR from the RT-PCR reads. This sample has about a million distinct CDR3 sequences; under 20% occur once, and the top ten carry 5% to 6.5%. This clonotype was found a few times. In germline, CDR1 is DFQATT, CDR2 SNEGSKA (reference sequence). This CDR3 has 14 residues. V was trimmed by 0 bases and J by 2 bases, leaving 5 bases between them. The clonotype comes from a human donor who was either an allogeneic HSCT recipient or a stem cell or donor lymphocyte infusion donor (not recorded which). It is not recorded whose cells these are; they may come from a transplant donor. The rearrangement uses TRBV20-1 and TRBJ2-6, with D perhaps being TRBD1 or TRBD2 (5 bases each). The sample consisted of blood, either unsorted or a sorted T cell fraction (not recorded which). The CDR3 region is CSAREGAGANVLTF. In nucleotides, the CDR3 is TGCAGTGCTAGAGAGGGGGCTGGGGCCAACGTCCTGACTTTC.